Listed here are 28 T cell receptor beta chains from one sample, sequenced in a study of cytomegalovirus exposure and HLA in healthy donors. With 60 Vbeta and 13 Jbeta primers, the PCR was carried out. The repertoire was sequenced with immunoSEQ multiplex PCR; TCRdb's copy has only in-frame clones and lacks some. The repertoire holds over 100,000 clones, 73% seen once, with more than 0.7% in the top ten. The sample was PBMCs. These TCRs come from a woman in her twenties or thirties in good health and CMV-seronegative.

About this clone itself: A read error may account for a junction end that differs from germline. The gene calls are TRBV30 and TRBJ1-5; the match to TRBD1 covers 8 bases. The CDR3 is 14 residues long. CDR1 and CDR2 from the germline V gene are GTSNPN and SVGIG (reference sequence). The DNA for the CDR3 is TGTGTCTGGAGTCCTCTGACAGGGGATCAGCCCCAGCATTTT. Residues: CVWSPLTGDQPQHF.

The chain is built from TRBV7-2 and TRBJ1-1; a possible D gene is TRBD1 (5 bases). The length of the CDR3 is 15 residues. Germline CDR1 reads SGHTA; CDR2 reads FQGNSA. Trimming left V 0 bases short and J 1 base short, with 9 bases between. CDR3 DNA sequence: TGTGCCAGCAGCTTAGCTAGACAGAGGAACACTGAAGCTTTCTTT. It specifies CASSLARQRNTEAFF.

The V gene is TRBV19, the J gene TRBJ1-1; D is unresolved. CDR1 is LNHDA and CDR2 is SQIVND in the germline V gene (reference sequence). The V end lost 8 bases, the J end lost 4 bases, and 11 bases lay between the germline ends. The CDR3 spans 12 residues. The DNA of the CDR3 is TGTGCCAGTTCTGAGCGCGGCACTGAAGCTTTCTTT. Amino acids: CASSERGTEAFF.

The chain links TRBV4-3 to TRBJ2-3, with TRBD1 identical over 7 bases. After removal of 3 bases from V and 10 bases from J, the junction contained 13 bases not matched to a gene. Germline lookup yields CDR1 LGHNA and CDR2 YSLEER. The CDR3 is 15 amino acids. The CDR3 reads CASSHPGQPIFSQYF. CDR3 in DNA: TGCGCCAGCAGCCACCCGGGACAGCCGATCTTTTCGCAGTATTTT.

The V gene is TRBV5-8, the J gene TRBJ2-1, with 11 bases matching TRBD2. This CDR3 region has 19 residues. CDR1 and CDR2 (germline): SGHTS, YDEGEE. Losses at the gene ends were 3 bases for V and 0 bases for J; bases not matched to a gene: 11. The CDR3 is CASSSTLAGGLSSYNEQFF. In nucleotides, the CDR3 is TGTGCCAGCAGCTCGACCCTAGCGGGGGGTCTAAGCTCCTACAATGAGCAGTTCTTC.

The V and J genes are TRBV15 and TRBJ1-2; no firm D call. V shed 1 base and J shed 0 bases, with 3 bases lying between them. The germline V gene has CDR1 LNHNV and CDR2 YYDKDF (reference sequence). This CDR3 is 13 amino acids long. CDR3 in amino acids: CATSRATNYGYTF. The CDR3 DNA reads TGTGCCACCAGCAGAGCCACTAACTATGGCTACACCTTC.

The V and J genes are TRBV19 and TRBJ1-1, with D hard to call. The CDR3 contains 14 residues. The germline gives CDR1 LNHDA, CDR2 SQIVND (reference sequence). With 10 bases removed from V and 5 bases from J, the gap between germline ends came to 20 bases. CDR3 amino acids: CATSPRLAETEAFF. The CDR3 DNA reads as TGTGCCACCTCCCCTCGTCTCGCGGAGACTGAAGCTTTCTTT.

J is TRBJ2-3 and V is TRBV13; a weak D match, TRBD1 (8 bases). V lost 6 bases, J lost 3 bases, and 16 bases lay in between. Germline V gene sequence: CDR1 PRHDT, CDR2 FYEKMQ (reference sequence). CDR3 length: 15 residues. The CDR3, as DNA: TGTGCCAGCAGACAAACAGGGGGAGGGACAGATACGCAGTATTTT. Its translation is CASRQTGGGTDTQYF.

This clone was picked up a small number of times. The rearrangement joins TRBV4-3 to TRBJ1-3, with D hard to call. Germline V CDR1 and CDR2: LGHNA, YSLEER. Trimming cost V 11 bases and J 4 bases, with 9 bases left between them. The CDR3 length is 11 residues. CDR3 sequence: CASSEGNTIYF. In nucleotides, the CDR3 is TGCGCCTCTTCGGAGGGAAACACCATATATTTT.

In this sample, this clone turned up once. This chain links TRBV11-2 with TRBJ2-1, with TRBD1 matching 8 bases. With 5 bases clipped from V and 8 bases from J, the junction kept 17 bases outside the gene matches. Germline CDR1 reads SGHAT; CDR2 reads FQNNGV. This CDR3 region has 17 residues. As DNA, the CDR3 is TGTGCCAGCAGCCGGAGCTCCCTCGGGACAGGCTTGGATGAGCAGTTCTTC. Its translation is CASSRSSLGTGLDEQFF. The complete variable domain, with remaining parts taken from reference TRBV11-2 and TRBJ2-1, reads EAGVAQSPRYKIIEKRQSVAFWCNPISGHATLYWYQQILGQGPKLLIQFQNNGVVDDSQLPKDRFSAERLKGVDSTLKIQPAKLEDSAVYLCASSRSSLGTGLDEQFFGPGTRLTVL.

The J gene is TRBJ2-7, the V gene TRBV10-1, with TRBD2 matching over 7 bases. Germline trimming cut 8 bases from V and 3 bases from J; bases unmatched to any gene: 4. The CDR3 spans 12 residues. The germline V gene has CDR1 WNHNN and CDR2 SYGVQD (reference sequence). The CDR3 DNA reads TGCGCCAGCTCATCTAGCGGCTACGAGCAGTACTTC. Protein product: CASSSSGYEQYF.

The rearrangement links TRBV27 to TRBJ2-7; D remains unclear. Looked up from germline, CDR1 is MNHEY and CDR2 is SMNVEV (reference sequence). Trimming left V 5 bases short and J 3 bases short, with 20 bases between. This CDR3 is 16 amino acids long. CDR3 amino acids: CASSPAHSYSNYEQYF. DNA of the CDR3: TGTGCCAGCAGTCCGGCCCACAGTTATTCGAACTACGAGCAGTACTTC.

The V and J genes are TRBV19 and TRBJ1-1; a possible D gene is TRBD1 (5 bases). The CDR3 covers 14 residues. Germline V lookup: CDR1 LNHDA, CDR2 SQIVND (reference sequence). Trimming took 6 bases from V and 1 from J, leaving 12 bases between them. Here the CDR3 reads CASRTDTENTEAFF. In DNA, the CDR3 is TGTGCCAGTAGGACGGACACAGAGAACACTGAAGCTTTCTTT.

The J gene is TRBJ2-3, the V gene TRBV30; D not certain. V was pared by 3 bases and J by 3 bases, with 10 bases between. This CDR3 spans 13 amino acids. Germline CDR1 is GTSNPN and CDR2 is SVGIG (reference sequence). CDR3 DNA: TGTGCCTGGAGATTCAGTGCTACAGATACGCAGTATTTT. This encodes CAWRFSATDTQYF. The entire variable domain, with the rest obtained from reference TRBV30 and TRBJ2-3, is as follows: SQTIHQWPATLVQPVGSPLSLECTVEGTSNPNLYWYRQAAGRGLQLLFYSVGIGQISSEVPQNLSASRPQDRQFILSSKKLLLSDSGFYLCAWRFSATDTQYFGPGTRLTVL.

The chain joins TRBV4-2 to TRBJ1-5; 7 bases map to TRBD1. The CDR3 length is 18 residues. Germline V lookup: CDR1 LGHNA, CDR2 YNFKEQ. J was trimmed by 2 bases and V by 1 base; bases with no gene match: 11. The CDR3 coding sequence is TGTGCCAGCAGCCAAGGGACAGGCGGGGAGGCGGGCAATCAGCCCCAGCATTTT. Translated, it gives CASSQGTGGEAGNQPQHF.

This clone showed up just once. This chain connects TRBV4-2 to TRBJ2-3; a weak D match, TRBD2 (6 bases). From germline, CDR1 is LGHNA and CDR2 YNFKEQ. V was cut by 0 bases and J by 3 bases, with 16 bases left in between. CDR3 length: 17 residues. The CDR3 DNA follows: TGTGCCAGCAGCCAAGACGCCGTAGCGGTATTGACAGATACGCAGTATTTT. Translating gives CASSQDAVAVLTDTQYF.

CDR3 DNA sequence: TGTGCCAGCAGGCGGACAGGGGGATCTGGAAACACCATATATTTT. Translation gives CASRRTGGSGNTIYF. The chain couples TRBV9 to TRBJ1-3; 10 nucleotides line up with TRBD1. Trimming cost V 5 bases and J 1 base; bases outside gene matches: 3. Germline V gene data show CDR1 as SGDLS and CDR2 as YYNGEE. This CDR3 has 15 residues.

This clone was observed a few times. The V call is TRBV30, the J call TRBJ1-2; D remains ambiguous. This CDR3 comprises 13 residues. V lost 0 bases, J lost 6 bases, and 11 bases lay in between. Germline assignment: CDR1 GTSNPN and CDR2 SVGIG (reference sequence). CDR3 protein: CAWSVRTGNGYTF. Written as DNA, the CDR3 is TGTGCCTGGAGTGTACGGACGGGGAATGGCTACACCTTC.

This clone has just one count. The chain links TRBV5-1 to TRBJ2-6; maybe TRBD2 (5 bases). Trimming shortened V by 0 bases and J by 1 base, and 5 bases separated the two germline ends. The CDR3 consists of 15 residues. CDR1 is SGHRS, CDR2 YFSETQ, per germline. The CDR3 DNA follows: TGCGCCAGCAGCTTGGGAGGGTCTGGGGCCAACGTCCTGACTTTC. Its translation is CASSLGGSGANVLTF.

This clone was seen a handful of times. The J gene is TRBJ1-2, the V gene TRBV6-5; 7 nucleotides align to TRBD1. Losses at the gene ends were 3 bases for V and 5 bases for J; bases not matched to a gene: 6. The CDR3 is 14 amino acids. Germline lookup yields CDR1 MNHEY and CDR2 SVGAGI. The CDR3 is CASSYLPTGYGYTF. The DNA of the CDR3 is TGTGCCAGCAGTTATCTCCCGACAGGGTATGGCTACACCTTC.

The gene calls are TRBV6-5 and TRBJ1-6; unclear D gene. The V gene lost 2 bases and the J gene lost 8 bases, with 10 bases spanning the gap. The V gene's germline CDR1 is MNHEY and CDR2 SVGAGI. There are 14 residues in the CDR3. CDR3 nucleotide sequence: TGTGCCAGCAGTTACAGCGTCAGTGATTCACCCCTCCACTTT. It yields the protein CASSYSVSDSPLHF.

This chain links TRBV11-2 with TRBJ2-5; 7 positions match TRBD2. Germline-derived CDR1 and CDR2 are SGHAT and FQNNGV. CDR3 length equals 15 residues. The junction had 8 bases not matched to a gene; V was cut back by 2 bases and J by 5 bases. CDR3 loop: CASSLSRGKGETQYF. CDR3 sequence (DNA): TGTGCCAGCAGCTTATCGCGGGGGAAGGGGGAGACCCAGTACTTC.

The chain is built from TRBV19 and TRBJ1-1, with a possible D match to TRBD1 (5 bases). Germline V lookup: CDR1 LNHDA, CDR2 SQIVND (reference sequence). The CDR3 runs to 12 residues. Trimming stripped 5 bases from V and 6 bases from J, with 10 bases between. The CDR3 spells CASSPREAEAFF. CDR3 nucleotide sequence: TGTGCCAGTAGTCCCAGGGAGGCTGAAGCTTTCTTT.

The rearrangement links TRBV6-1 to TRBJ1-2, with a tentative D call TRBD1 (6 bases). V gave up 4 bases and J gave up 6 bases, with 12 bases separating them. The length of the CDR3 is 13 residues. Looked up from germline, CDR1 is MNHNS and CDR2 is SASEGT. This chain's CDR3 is CASSVVQGDGYTF. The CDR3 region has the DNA TGTGCCAGCAGTGTGGTACAGGGAGATGGCTACACCTTC.

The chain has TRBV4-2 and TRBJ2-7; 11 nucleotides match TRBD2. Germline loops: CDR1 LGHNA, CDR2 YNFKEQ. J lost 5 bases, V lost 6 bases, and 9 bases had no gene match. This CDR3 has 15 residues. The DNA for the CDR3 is TGTGCCAGCAGGTATACTAGCGGGGGATCGGACGAGCAGTACTTC. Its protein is CASRYTSGGSDEQYF.

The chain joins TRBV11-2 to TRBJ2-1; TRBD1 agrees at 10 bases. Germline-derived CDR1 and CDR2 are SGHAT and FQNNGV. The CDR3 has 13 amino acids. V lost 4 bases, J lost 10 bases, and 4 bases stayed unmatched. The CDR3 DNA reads TGTGCCAGCAGCTGGGACAGGGGAAGGGAGCAGTTCTTC. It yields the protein CASSWDRGREQFF. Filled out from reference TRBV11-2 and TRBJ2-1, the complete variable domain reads EAGVAQSPRYKIIEKRQSVAFWCNPISGHATLYWYQQILGQGPKLLIQFQNNGVVDDSQLPKDRFSAERLKGVDSTLKIQPAKLEDSAVYLCASSWDRGREQFFGPGTRLTVL.

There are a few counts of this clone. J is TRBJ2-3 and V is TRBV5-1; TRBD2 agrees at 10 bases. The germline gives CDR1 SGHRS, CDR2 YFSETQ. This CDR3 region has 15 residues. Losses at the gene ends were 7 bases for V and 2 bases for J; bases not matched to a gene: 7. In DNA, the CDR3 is TGCGCCAGCGTAAAGCGGGGGGGAAACACAGATACGCAGTATTTT. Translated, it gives CASVKRGGNTDTQYF.

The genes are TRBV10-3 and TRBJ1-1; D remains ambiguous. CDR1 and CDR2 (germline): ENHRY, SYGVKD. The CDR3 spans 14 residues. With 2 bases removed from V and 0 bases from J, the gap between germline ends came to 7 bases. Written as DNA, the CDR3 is TGTGCCATCAGTGAGCACTCTTTGAACACTGAAGCTTTCTTT. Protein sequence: CAISEHSLNTEAFF.